Following are 30 T cell receptor beta chains from one sample sequenced in a study of T cell responses to AZD1222 COVID-19 vaccine. Produced via immunoSEQ multiplex PCR; TCRdb's table is partial and in-frame only. The sample shows roughly 140,000 clones, roughly 93% of them seen only once. This specimen consisted of peripheral blood, obtained 28 days after the second AZD1222 dose. Receptors originate from an adult who received the AZD1222 COVID-19 vaccine.

This CDR3 reads CASSLGLAVSSYNEQFF. In DNA, the CDR3 is TGCGCCAGCAGCTTGGGACTAGCGGTTAGCTCCTACAATGAGCAGTTCTTC. The chain uses TRBV5-1 and TRBJ2-1, with 9 bases matching TRBD2. The CDR3 length is 17 residues. Germline V lookup: CDR1 SGHRS, CDR2 YFSETQ. Trimming took 0 bases from V and 0 from J; bases not matched to a gene: 4.

This chain joins TRBV6-6 and TRBJ2-2; unclear D gene. V was trimmed by 1 base and J by 2 bases, leaving 2 bases between them. This CDR3 is built from 13 residues. The germline CDR1 and CDR2 sequences are MNHNY and SVGAGI (reference sequence). CDR3 loop: CASSYYNTGELFF. CDR3 sequence (DNA): TGTGCCAGCAGTTACTACAACACCGGGGAGCTGTTTTTT.

This chain joins TRBV5-6 and TRBJ2-7; D is unclear. Trimming pared 5 bases from V and 3 bases from J, leaving 9 bases between. Germline V gene data show CDR1 as SGHDT and CDR2 as YYEEEE. The CDR3 is made up of 12 amino acids. The CDR3 region has the DNA TGTGCCAGCAGTCTAGACCGCTACGAGCAGTACTTC. Its translation is CASSLDRYEQYF.

This chain links TRBV11-2 with TRBJ1-1, with D possibly TRBD1 on 6 matching bases. In germline, CDR1 is SGHAT, CDR2 FQNNGV. The CDR3 contains 16 residues. V lost 4 bases, J lost 1 base, and 16 bases lay in between. This chain's CDR3 is CASSSSGTLANTEAFF. The CDR3 nucleotides are TGTGCCAGCAGCTCATCCGGGACATTGGCGAACACTGAAGCTTTCTTT.

The V and J genes are TRBV19 and TRBJ1-4; no reliable D call. CDR1 is LNHDA and CDR2 is SQIVND in the germline V gene (reference sequence). V was clipped by 3 bases and J by 4 bases, with 12 bases between them. The CDR3 loop spans 15 amino acids. CDR3 in amino acids: CASSISTAINEKLFF. The CDR3 bases are TGTGCCAGTAGTATTTCCACAGCAATTAATGAAAAACTGTTTTTT.

V usage is TRBV6-5 and J usage is TRBJ1-1; D gene ambiguous. Trimming took 2 bases from V and 4 from J, leaving 14 bases between them. CDR3 length: 15 amino acids. Germline V gene lookup returns CDR1 MNHEY and CDR2 SVGAGI. CDR3 DNA sequence: TGTGCCAGCAGTTACGACCTCCAGGTGTCCACTGAAGCTTTCTTT. Translating gives CASSYDLQVSTEAFF.

This clone was observed a single time. The rearrangement uses TRBV5-1 and TRBJ1-1, with 7 bases lining up with TRBD1. Germline lookup yields CDR1 SGHRS and CDR2 YFSETQ. J was trimmed by 13 bases and V by 4 bases; bases with no gene match: 13. This CDR3 has 13 amino acids. The CDR3 is CASSPGQASWGFF. The CDR3 DNA reads TGCGCCAGCAGCCCCGGACAGGCTTCCTGGGGTTTCTTT.

V is TRBV6-5 and J is TRBJ2-6; D gene unclear. The CDR3 is made up of 12 amino acids. Trimming pared 8 bases from V and 5 bases from J, leaving 7 bases between. Per the germline V gene, CDR1 is MNHEY and CDR2 is SVGAGI. The CDR3 here is CASGERANVLTF. The DNA for the CDR3 is TGTGCCAGCGGCGAGCGGGCCAACGTCCTGACTTTC.

The chain recombines TRBV6-5 with TRBJ2-4; D is perhaps TRBD2 (5 bases). V lost 7 bases and J lost 10, with 17 bases in between. The CDR3 has 13 amino acids. Per the germline V gene, CDR1 is MNHEY and CDR2 is SVGAGI. CDR3 nucleotides: TGTGCCAGCACGCCCCCCGGGAAGGCAATTCAGTACTTC. Its translation: CASTPPGKAIQYF.

This chain links TRBV5-1 with TRBJ1-5, with TRBD1 identical over 7 bases. CDR1 SGHRS and CDR2 YFSETQ come from the germline V gene. With V trimmed by 0 bases and J by 3 bases, 3 bases remained unmatched. The CDR3 is made up of 15 amino acids. The CDR3 protein is CASSLETGNNQPQHF. The CDR3 nucleotides read TGCGCCAGCAGCTTGGAGACAGGGAACAATCAGCCCCAGCATTTT.

V and J are TRBV5-1 and TRBJ1-4; D is ambiguous. Trimming shortened V by 4 bases and J by 0 bases, and 7 bases separated the two germline ends. The germline CDR1 and CDR2 sequences are SGHRS and YFSETQ. The CDR3 is 14 amino acids. CDR3 residues: CASSPGATNEKLFF. The DNA of the CDR3 is TGCGCCAGCAGCCCCGGGGCAACTAATGAAAAACTGTTTTTT.

This clone came up a few times. CDR3 in amino acids: CATSSRGEGTEAFF. CDR3 DNA: TGTGCCACCAGCAGCCGGGGGGAAGGGACTGAAGCTTTCTTT. The chain links TRBV15 to TRBJ1-1; maybe TRBD1 (5 bases). Per the germline V gene, CDR1 is LNHNV and CDR2 is YYDKDF (reference sequence). V lost 3 bases to trimming and J lost 5 bases, with 13 bases between them. This CDR3 is 14 amino acids long.

CDR3 sequence: CASSSPGQGVITEAFF. The CDR3 DNA follows: TGTGCCAGCAGCTCTCCGGGACAGGGGGTTATCACTGAAGCTTTCTTT. The chain recombines TRBV7-9 with TRBJ1-1, with 11 bases fitting TRBD1. CDR1 SEHNR and CDR2 FQNEAQ come from the germline V gene (reference sequence). The CDR3 is made up of 16 amino acids. The V gene end was trimmed by 4 bases and the J gene end by 4 bases; junction bases not matched to a gene: 8.

The chain employs TRBV5-6 and TRBJ1-5; D is unresolved. Between the trimmed V and J ends, which lost 1 base and 1 base, there was a span of 15 bases. The CDR3 consists of 17 residues. The germline V gene encodes CDR1 SGHDT and CDR2 YYEEEE. This CDR3 is CASSLRGFGQSNQPQHF. The CDR3 nucleotides read TGTGCCAGCAGCTTGCGGGGTTTTGGGCAAAGCAATCAGCCCCAGCATTTT.

The chain joins TRBV11-2 to TRBJ1-5; tentative D call: TRBD1 (5 bases). Trimming took 5 bases from V and 5 from J, leaving 16 bases between them. CDR3 size: 15 residues. CDR1 is SGHAT and CDR2 is FQNNGV in the germline V gene. CDR3 in amino acids: CASSRGVREDQPQHF. CDR3 nucleotides: TGTGCCAGCAGCCGGGGGGTCAGGGAAGATCAGCCCCAGCATTTT.

The CDR3 reads CASSYGTGGNQPQHF. The CDR3 coding sequence is TGTGCCAGCAGTTACGGGACAGGGGGCAATCAGCCCCAGCATTTT. This chain joins TRBV6-5 and TRBJ1-5; 10 nucleotides agree with TRBD1. Germline V gene sequence: CDR1 MNHEY, CDR2 SVGAGI. V was clipped by 2 bases and J by 2 bases; unmatched bases: 0. The CDR3 extends over 15 amino acids.

V gene TRBV19 combines with J gene TRBJ1-2, with D tentatively TRBD1 (6 bases). The CDR3 is 14 residues long. From germline, CDR1 is LNHDA and CDR2 SQIVND (reference sequence). Trimming pared 3 bases from V and 5 bases from J, leaving 13 bases between. The CDR3 sequence is CASSIDTGRYGYTF. Written as DNA, the CDR3 is TGTGCCAGTAGTATCGACACAGGGCGTTATGGCTACACCTTC.

CDR3 sequence reads: CASSEREGEQYF. The CDR3 nucleotides are TGTGCCAGCAGTGAACGTGAGGGCGAGCAGTACTTC. This rearrangement joins TRBV2 to TRBJ2-7, with TRBD2 as a possible D gene (5 bases). The CDR3 is 12 residues long. The germline CDR1 and CDR2 sequences are SNHLY and FYNNEI. Trimming removed 2 bases at V and 6 bases at J, with 8 bases between.

The rearrangement uses TRBV7-2 and TRBJ1-2; D is ambiguous. This CDR3 spans 13 amino acids. Germline values: CDR1 SGHTA, CDR2 FQGNSA. The V end was cut by 2 bases, the J end by 5 bases, with 9 bases between. CDR3 DNA sequence: TGTGCCAGCAGCTTATACAATTCTTATGGCTACACCTTC. Translating gives CASSLYNSYGYTF.

The J gene is TRBJ1-1, the V gene TRBV5-1; D is ambiguous. Trimming removed 4 bases at V and 8 bases at J, with 12 bases between. CDR1 SGHRS and CDR2 YFSETQ come from the germline V gene. The CDR3 loop spans 12 amino acids. CDR3: CASSHAGAEAFF. DNA for the CDR3: TGCGCCAGCAGCCACGCGGGAGCAGAAGCTTTCTTT.

This chain connects TRBV29-1 to TRBJ2-3; 12 bases are shared with TRBD2. J lost 2 bases, V lost 6 bases, and 15 bases had no gene match. The CDR3 has 18 amino acids. From germline, CDR1 is SQVTM and CDR2 ANQGSEA. The CDR3 DNA is TGCAGCGTCCGAGGACTAGCGGGGACATCAAAAAACACAGATACGCAGTATTTT. The encoded protein is CSVRGLAGTSKNTDTQYF.

The V call is TRBV9, the J call TRBJ2-1; TRBD2 agrees at 10 bases. The junction had 12 bases not matched to a gene; V was cut back by 0 bases and J by 6 bases. This CDR3 is 18 amino acids long. Germline V gene sequence: CDR1 SGDLS, CDR2 YYNGEE. The CDR3 loop is CASSVVAVASGSSNEQFF. The CDR3 nucleotides read TGTGCCAGCAGCGTAGTCGCGGTGGCTAGCGGGAGTAGCAATGAGCAGTTCTTC.

This clone came up once. The rearrangement joins TRBV6-5 to TRBJ2-7; TRBD1 aligns across 9 bases. Losses at the gene ends were 6 bases for V and 0 bases for J; bases not matched to a gene: 6. Germline V gives CDR1 MNHEY, CDR2 SVGAGI. The CDR3 totals 15 residues. CDR3 amino acids: CASRPGTGSSYEQYF. As DNA, the CDR3 is TGTGCCAGCAGACCGGGGACAGGGAGCTCCTACGAGCAGTACTTC.

The V gene is TRBV2, the J gene TRBJ1-1, with D hard to call. V was shortened by 6 bases and J by 0 bases, with 5 bases between the two germline ends. Germline V gives CDR1 SNHLY, CDR2 FYNNEI. The CDR3 covers 12 residues. DNA of the CDR3: TGTGCCAGCAGATTGATGAACACTGAAGCTTTCTTT. Its protein is CASRLMNTEAFF.

In nucleotides, the CDR3 is TGTGCCAGCAGCTCAGGATATCAGCCCCAGCATTTT. It specifies CASSSGYQPQHF. V usage is TRBV5-6 and J usage is TRBJ1-5; no reliable D call. Germline CDR1 SGHDT, CDR2 YYEEEE. Trimming removed 3 bases from V and 5 bases from J, with 6 bases in between. CDR3 length: 12 residues.

The chain is built from TRBV21-1 and TRBJ2-7; the table's TRBD1 call for D was not verified on the DNA. TRBV21-1 is marked as a pseudogene. The CDR3 has 8 residues. The CDR3 loop reads CASSNRDF. DNA of the CDR3: TGTGCCAGCAGCAACAGGGACTTC.

This clone occurred once. V and J are TRBV6-6 and TRBJ1-1; unclear D gene. This CDR3 contains 13 residues. With 2 bases removed from V and 7 bases from J, the gap between germline ends came to 11 bases. CDR1 MNHNY and CDR2 SVGAGI come from the germline V gene (reference sequence). The CDR3 here is CASSYRGMLEAFF. The CDR3 bases are TGTGCCAGCAGTTACCGCGGGATGCTTGAAGCTTTCTTT.

This clone was seen a single time. This chain connects TRBV11-2 to TRBJ2-1; 8 bases are shared with TRBD2. The CDR3 consists of 16 residues. Losses at the gene ends were 1 base for V and 7 bases for J; bases not matched to a gene: 9. The germline gives CDR1 SGHAT, CDR2 FQNNGV. The CDR3 is CASSLGREGGGNEQFF. The DNA for the CDR3 is TGTGCCAGCAGCTTAGGGCGGGAAGGCGGGGGGAATGAGCAGTTCTTC.

This chain links TRBV5-1 with TRBJ2-7; 12 positions match TRBD1. V lost 4 bases and J lost 9; bases outside the gene matches: 14. The CDR3 spans 16 residues. CDR1 is SGHRS, CDR2 YFSETQ, per germline. CDR3 in DNA: TGCGCCAGCAGCGTGGACCCCGGGACAGGGGGCTTCGGGCAGTACTTC. Its protein product is CASSVDPGTGGFGQYF.

This clone was recorded only once. The chain carries TRBV2 and TRBJ2-1, with 14 bases matching TRBD2. Germline V CDR1 and CDR2: SNHLY, FYNNEI. Trimming cost V 7 bases and J 9 bases; bases outside gene matches: 11. The CDR3 has 16 amino acids. The CDR3, as DNA: TGTGCCAGCACCATGCAATCGGGACTAGCGGGAGTTGAGCAGTTCTTC. It translates to CASTMQSGLAGVEQFF.